These 10 T cell receptor beta chains were sequenced from one sample in a study of T cell responses to AZD1222 COVID-19 vaccine. Only in-frame clones appear in the TCRdb table, and some are missing; sequencing was by immunoSEQ multiplex PCR. The sample carries 100,000 to 150,000 clones, around 83% recorded once. This specimen was peripheral blood, taken 28 days after the second AZD1222 dose. The receptors were gathered from an adult who received the AZD1222 COVID-19 vaccine.

This chain joins TRBV16 and TRBJ1-5, with D possibly TRBD1 on 6 matching bases. Trimming took 3 bases from V and 7 from J, leaving 13 bases between them. The germline gives CDR1 KGHSY, CDR2 FQNENV. The CDR3 has 14 amino acids. The CDR3 DNA follows: TGTGCCAGCAGCCACCGGGACAAGGCACAGCCCCAGCATTTT. This translates into CASSHRDKAQPQHF.

V usage is TRBV7-2 and J usage is TRBJ2-1; tentative D call: TRBD2 (5 bases). The V and J ends lost 6 bases and 12 bases respectively, with 18 bases between them. This CDR3 comprises 13 residues. Germline CDR1 reads SGHTA; CDR2 reads FQGNSA. The CDR3 spells CASSLADNRGQFF. DNA for the CDR3: TGTGCCAGCAGTCTTGCTGATAATCGGGGGCAGTTCTTC.

The CDR3 DNA follows: TGTGCCAGCAGCCAAACTAAGGGACTACCCTCCTACGAGCAGTACTTC. Translation: CASSQTKGLPSYEQYF. The rearrangement joins TRBV3-1 (or the pseudogene TRBV3-2) to TRBJ2-7; 7 bases match TRBD2. CDR3 length equals 16 residues. Per the germline V gene, CDR1 is LGHDT and CDR2 is YNNKEL (reference sequence). The ends lost 2 bases at V and 0 bases at J; junction bases unmatched: 7.

The rearrangement links TRBV28 to TRBJ1-4; TRBD1 matches at 8 bases. J gave up 11 bases and V 5 bases, and 13 bases lay outside the gene matches. There are 15 residues in the CDR3. Germline CDR1 is MDHEN and CDR2 is SYDVKM. The CDR3 loop reads CASSLSRDRPPKLFF. The CDR3, as DNA: TGTGCCAGCAGTCTAAGTAGGGACAGGCCTCCGAAACTGTTTTTT.

J is TRBJ1-1 and V is TRBV7-9; D is perhaps TRBD1 (5 bases). The CDR3 covers 15 residues. Germline CDR1 is SEHNR and CDR2 is FQNEAQ (reference sequence). V shed 1 base and J shed 2 bases, with 11 bases lying between them. Written as DNA, the CDR3 is TGTGCCAGCAGCTTAGAAGAGAGGGGAAACACTGAAGCTTTCTTT. Its protein product is CASSLEERGNTEAFF. The complete variable domain, with remaining parts taken from reference TRBV7-9 and TRBJ1-1, reads DTGVSQNPRHKITKRGQNVTFRCDPISEHNRLYWYRQTLGQGPEFLTYFQNEAQLEKSRLLSDRFSAERPKGSFSTLEIQRTEQGDSAMYLCASSLEERGNTEAFFGQGTRLTVV.

This clone has just one count. The chain recombines TRBV2 with TRBJ1-4; D is undetermined. Germline assignment: CDR1 SNHLY and CDR2 FYNNEI. The CDR3 consists of 11 residues. V was clipped by 8 bases and J by 6 bases, with 7 bases between them. The CDR3 region has the DNA TGTGCCAGCCTTCGGGATGAAAAACTGTTTTTT. Translating it yields CASLRDEKLFF.

This clone was counted once. The chain links TRBV2 to TRBJ2-3, with TRBD1 identical over 9 bases. Germline-derived CDR1 and CDR2 are SNHLY and FYNNEI. Trimming took 9 bases from V and 1 from J; bases not matched to a gene: 5. The CDR3 extends over 14 amino acids. CDR3 loop: CARGQGIGTDTQYF. CDR3 nucleotide sequence: TGTGCCAGGGGACAGGGAATAGGCACAGATACGCAGTATTTT.

The CDR3 nucleotides read TGTGCCAGCAGTTCGACTAGCGGGGGCATAGATACGCAGTATTTT. It specifies CASSSTSGGIDTQYF. This rearrangement joins TRBV6-5 to TRBJ2-3; 12 bases line up with TRBD2. CDR1 MNHEY and CDR2 SVGAGI come from the germline V gene. The CDR3 extends over 15 amino acids. Losses at the gene ends were 4 bases for V and 5 bases for J; bases not matched to a gene: 4.

In its sample, this clone was seen a few times. The chain carries TRBV6-5 and TRBJ2-1; possible D gene TRBD2, 6 bases. V was trimmed by 7 bases and J by 0 bases, leaving 7 bases between them. CDR3 length equals 13 residues. Germline V gene lookup returns CDR1 MNHEY and CDR2 SVGAGI. CDR3 in amino acids: CASTGSSYNEQFF. In DNA form, the CDR3 reads TGTGCCAGCACCGGGAGCTCCTACAATGAGCAGTTCTTC.

The chain joins TRBV5-1 to TRBJ1-2, with 8 bases aligning to TRBD1. Trimming cost V 3 bases and J 1 base; bases outside gene matches: 2. The CDR3 spans 14 residues. Germline lookup yields CDR1 SGHRS and CDR2 YFSETQ. CDR3: CASSWGQDNYGYTF. CDR3 sequence (DNA): TGCGCCAGCAGCTGGGGACAGGATAACTATGGCTACACCTTC.